These 26 T cell receptor beta chains originate from one sample sequenced in a study of T cell changes during pregnancy in multiple sclerosis (dated by TCRdb to between 2018 and 2021). Library construction relied on the immunoSEQ multiplex PCR assay. The immuneACCESS repertoire file appears here via TCRdb, limited to in-frame rearrangements. These files lack a portion of the clones; in checked studies, under half of the deficit traces to unresolved V genes, and the cause of the others is not known. This sample is represented by under 75,000 clones; around nine tenths of them were singletons. The top ten clones comprise 1.3% to 1.5% of the sample. The specimen was peripheral blood, collected in the third trimester of pregnancy. Receptors originate from a female donor in good health, enrolled as a control in a pregnancy study.

V gene TRBV9 combines with J gene TRBJ1-2; TRBD1 might be the D (5 bases). The CDR3 has 15 amino acids. Germline CDR1 is SGDLS and CDR2 is YYNGEE. V was trimmed by 0 bases and J by 3 bases, leaving 12 bases between them. The CDR3 DNA follows: TGTGCCAGCAGCGTAGGTGGCGGGGGTGACTATGGCTACACCTTC. Translation: CASSVGGGGDYGYTF.

This chain connects TRBV6-6 to TRBJ2-7; 7 positions agree with TRBD1. The CDR3 totals 14 residues. The trim removed 5 bases at V and 6 bases at J, leaving 10 bases unmatched. Per the germline V gene, CDR1 is MNHNY and CDR2 is SVGAGI (reference sequence). CDR3 protein: CASSAGQAAGEQYF. The CDR3 bases are TGTGCCAGCAGTGCCGGACAGGCGGCAGGCGAGCAGTACTTC.

This clone occurred a few times. The V call is TRBV6-5, the J call TRBJ1-1, with 8 bases matching TRBD1. The CDR3 covers 16 residues. The V gene's germline CDR1 is MNHEY and CDR2 SVGAGI. V lost 0 bases and J lost 3; bases outside the gene matches: 6. CDR3 nucleotide sequence: TGTGCCAGCAGTTACTCGACAGGGGTCGGGGACACTGAAGCTTTCTTT. This codes for CASSYSTGVGDTEAFF.

Written as DNA, the CDR3 is TGTGCCAGCAGTGAATATATGGCAGGGGGCAACGGCTACACCTTC. This gives the protein CASSEYMAGGNGYTF. The V and J genes are TRBV25-1 and TRBJ1-2; 8 positions agree with TRBD1. The CDR3 length is 15 residues. V lost 0 bases, J lost 8 bases, and 8 bases stayed unmatched. Germline assignment: CDR1 MGHDK and CDR2 SYGVNS.

The V and J genes are TRBV11-2 and TRBJ2-1, with TRBD2 matching over 7 bases. This CDR3 spans 14 amino acids. The J segment lost 5 bases and the V segment lost 5 bases, leaving 6 bases of the junction unmatched. CDR1 SGHAT and CDR2 FQNNGV come from the germline V gene. Written as DNA, the CDR3 is TGTGCCAGCAGCGCCGGGACTACCAACAATGAGCAGTTCTTC. Its translation is CASSAGTTNNEQFF.

J is TRBJ2-6 and V is TRBV7-8, with 7 positions matching TRBD1. CDR1 is SGHVS and CDR2 is FQNEAQ in the germline V gene. V gave up 4 bases and J gave up 2 bases; unmatched junction bases: 2. This CDR3 is 15 amino acids long. CDR3 DNA sequence: TGTGCCAGCAGCTCTCAGGGGGCTGGGGCCAACGTCCTGACTTTC. Amino acids: CASSSQGAGANVLTF.

This clone has just one count. This chain connects TRBV6-4 to TRBJ2-1, with TRBD1 matching 10 bases. In germline, CDR1 is MRHNA, CDR2 SNTAGT. The CDR3 totals 16 residues. V gave up 6 bases and J gave up 3 bases; unmatched junction bases: 8. In nucleotides, the CDR3 is TGTGCCAGCAGCGGACAAGGGACAGGGGACTACAATGAGCAGTTCTTC. Its protein product is CASSGQGTGDYNEQFF.

The chain is built from TRBV7-2 and TRBJ2-7, with D tentatively TRBD1 (6 bases). With 1 base removed from V and 4 bases from J, the gap between germline ends came to 14 bases. The CDR3 is made up of 15 amino acids. Germline V gene data show CDR1 as SGHTA and CDR2 as FQGNSA. CDR3 amino acids: CASSLGGLQGYEQYF. DNA of the CDR3: TGTGCCAGCAGCTTAGGGGGGCTCCAGGGGTACGAGCAGTACTTC.

The genes are TRBV15 and TRBJ2-3, with D maybe TRBD1 (5 bases). The CDR3 is made up of 13 amino acids. With 3 bases removed from V and 5 bases from J, the gap between germline ends came to 9 bases. Germline CDR1 reads LNHNV; CDR2 reads YYDKDF (reference sequence). The CDR3: CATSRRQQDTQYF. CDR3 sequence (DNA): TGTGCCACCAGCAGGAGACAGCAAGATACGCAGTATTTT.

This sequence joins TRBV5-1 and TRBJ2-2; TRBD1 matches at 10 bases. The germline gives CDR1 SGHRS, CDR2 YFSETQ. Trimming cost V 2 bases and J 2 bases; bases outside gene matches: 6. The CDR3 consists of 17 residues. The CDR3 sequence is CASSLRGQGGNTGELFF. The DNA of the CDR3 is TGCGCCAGCAGCTTAAGAGGACAGGGGGGAAACACCGGGGAGCTGTTTTTT.

This chain joins TRBV30 and TRBJ2-1; the D gene is possibly TRBD2 (6 bases). The ends were cut back, 0 bases at V and 4 bases at J, with 13 bases in the middle. The CDR3 consists of 15 residues. CDR1 is GTSNPN and CDR2 is SVGIG in the germline V gene (reference sequence). The chain's CDR3 is CAWSVESSAYNEQFF. The CDR3 DNA sequence: TGTGCCTGGAGTGTAGAATCTAGCGCTTACAATGAGCAGTTCTTC. Full variable domain (remainder filled in from reference TRBV30 and TRBJ2-1): SQTIHQWPATLVQPVGSPLSLECTVEGTSNPNLYWYRQAAGRGLQLLFYSVGIGQISSEVPQNLSASRPQDRQFILSSKKLLLSDSGFYLCAWSVESSAYNEQFFGPGTRLTVL.

This sequence joins TRBV4-1 and TRBJ1-3, with D maybe TRBD1 (5 bases). CDR1 and CDR2 (germline): MGHRA, YSYEKL. The CDR3 length is 13 residues. Trimming stripped 1 base from V and 6 bases from J, with 7 bases between. In DNA form, the CDR3 reads TGCGCCAGCAGCCAAGGCAGGGCAAACACCATATATTTT. Its protein product is CASSQGRANTIYF.

This clone turned up a few times. This sequence joins TRBV14 and TRBJ1-1, with TRBD1 matching 8 bases. Germline CDR1 and CDR2: SGHDN and FVKESK. This CDR3 is 15 amino acids long. With V trimmed by 4 bases and J by 5 bases, 9 bases remained unmatched. The CDR3 region is CASSPSRTGLTEAFF. The CDR3 bases are TGTGCCAGCAGCCCGTCCAGGACAGGGTTGACTGAAGCTTTCTTT.

This clone was picked up one time. This rearrangement joins TRBV23-1 to TRBJ1-2; D uncertain. TRBV23-1 is placed among ORFs of uncertain function. The V end was cut by 0 bases, the J end by 7 bases, with 15 bases between. There are 15 residues in the CDR3. Written as DNA, the CDR3 is TGCGCCAGCAGTCAATCCCATAGAGAGCTCTTTGGCTACACCTTC. Amino acid sequence: CASSQSHRELFGYTF.

Here the CDR3 DNA reads TGTGCCAGCAGCCGAGGCGGGGGCAATCAGCCCCAGCATTTT. It translates to CASSRGGGNQPQHF. The chain links TRBV7-2 to TRBJ1-5; D gene uncertain. Trimming stripped 5 bases from V and 2 bases from J, with 10 bases between. This CDR3 has 14 residues. Germline V gene lookup returns CDR1 SGHTA and CDR2 FQGNSA.

This chain uses TRBV15 with TRBJ2-1; 9 bases fit TRBD2. Per germline, CDR1 LNHNV and CDR2 YYDKDF (reference sequence). The CDR3 length is 16 residues. V lost 5 bases, J lost 7 bases, and 12 bases stayed unmatched. In nucleotides, the CDR3 is TGTGCCACCAGCCCCCGGAGGACTAGCGTAGTAAATGAGCAGTTCTTC. Amino acid sequence: CATSPRRTSVVNEQFF.

V usage is TRBV9 and J usage is TRBJ1-5, with D uncertain. This CDR3 comprises 13 residues. Trimming left V 1 base short and J 6 bases short, with 8 bases between. Germline CDR1 and CDR2: SGDLS and YYNGEE. CDR3 sequence reads: CASSVTTGQPQHF. The CDR3 coding sequence is TGTGCCAGCAGCGTAACCACGGGTCAGCCCCAGCATTTT.

This clone was seen a handful of times. The J gene is TRBJ2-1, the V gene TRBV2; D perhaps matches TRBD1 (6 bases). Per the germline V gene, CDR1 is SNHLY and CDR2 is FYNNEI. Trimming pared 6 bases from V and 6 bases from J, leaving 18 bases between. The CDR3 has 15 amino acids. CDR3 sequence: CASRPQGSRGNEQFF. DNA of the CDR3: TGTGCCAGCAGACCTCAGGGGTCTCGGGGCAATGAGCAGTTCTTC.

The chain links TRBV10-1 to TRBJ2-7; the D is unclear. V lost 2 bases and J 7 bases, leaving 15 bases between the germline ends. CDR3 length: 14 residues. CDR1 and CDR2 (germline): WNHNN, SYGVQD (reference sequence). The CDR3 sequence: CASSEPSKLCEQYF. CDR3 coding DNA: TGCGCCAGCAGTGAGCCATCTAAGTTGTGTGAGCAGTACTTC.

The rearrangement uses TRBV4-3 and TRBJ2-1; 8 bases align to TRBD1. Germline assignment: CDR1 LGHNA and CDR2 YSLEER. J lost 4 bases, V lost 4 bases, and 6 bases had no gene match. The CDR3 length is 15 residues. The CDR3 coding sequence is TGCGCCAGCAGCCCAAGACAGGGGTTATACAATGAGCAGTTCTTC. Its protein is CASSPRQGLYNEQFF.

This clone was seen just once. The chain is built from TRBV27 and TRBJ1-1; 9 bases are a match to TRBD1. The CDR3 consists of 14 residues. Trimming cost V 4 bases and J 2 bases; bases outside gene matches: 2. From germline, CDR1 is MNHEY and CDR2 SMNVEV (reference sequence). The CDR3 sequence is CASSYRGRNTEAFF. CDR3 nucleotide sequence: TGTGCCAGCAGTTACAGGGGGCGAAACACTGAAGCTTTCTTT.

CDR3 loop: CASSEQSGVGYTF. The CDR3 region has the DNA TGTGCCAGCAGTGAACAATCAGGGGTTGGCTACACCTTC. The rearrangement uses TRBV6-1 and TRBJ1-2; TRBD1 is a possible D gene (6 bases). The CDR3 is 13 amino acids. Germline assignment: CDR1 MNHNS and CDR2 SASEGT. V lost 2 bases to trimming and J lost 7 bases, with 11 bases between them.

The CDR3 spells CASSLGKETQYF. The DNA of the CDR3 is TGTGCCAGCAGCTTAGGCAAAGAGACCCAGTACTTC. This chain joins TRBV13 and TRBJ2-5; D unclear. Germline V gene data show CDR1 as PRHDT and CDR2 as FYEKMQ (reference sequence). The CDR3 sequence is 12 residues long. Trimming took off 0 bases at V and 3 bases at J, with 2 bases between the two ends.

DNA of the CDR3: TGTGCCAGCGAGTCTTCGGATGTGGGAGGTGAGCAGTTCTTC. Encoded protein: CASESSDVGGEQFF. The genes are TRBV5-6 and TRBJ2-1; a weak D match, TRBD2 (6 bases). Trimming shortened V by 7 bases and J by 9 bases, and 20 bases separated the two germline ends. In germline, CDR1 is SGHDT, CDR2 YYEEEE. The CDR3 is 14 amino acids.

The chain is built from TRBV11-3 and TRBJ2-1, with a possible D match to TRBD2 (5 bases). CDR1 is SGHNT and CDR2 is YENEEA in the germline V gene. The CDR3 totals 13 residues. Trimming stripped 4 bases from V and 4 bases from J, with 8 bases between. CDR3 region: CASSSDWYNEQFF. The CDR3 DNA follows: TGTGCCAGCAGCTCGGACTGGTACAATGAGCAGTTCTTC.

The J gene is TRBJ1-6, the V gene TRBV12-5, with no clear D. Germline V gene lookup returns CDR1 LGHNT and CDR2 FRNRAP. CDR3 length equals 11 residues. V lost 0 bases to trimming and J lost 13 bases, with 4 bases between them. This CDR3 reads CASGLVGPLHF. The CDR3 DNA is TGTGCTAGTGGTTTGGTCGGTCCCCTCCACTTT.